This T cell receptor (beta chain) was recovered during a study of post-analysis software for immune sequencing data. Study information: Recorded disease courses covered relapsing-remitting, secondary progressive and progressive-relapsing multiple sclerosis. Some patients had no subtype annotation. Study-wide findings and caveats: Patients carried five TRBV segments more frequently than controls did, and TRBV5-6, TRBV5-1 and TRBV20-1 were among them.

The table lists this clonotype with a few counts. No antigen is known for it. Unique molecular identifiers featured in each of the TCR beta cDNA libraries. Each CDR3 protein is one row after TCRdb ran MiXCR on the PCR reads. The table has over 700,000 distinct CDR3 sequences, about 32% seen once. Trimming removed 7 bases from V and 2 bases from J, with 21 bases in between. This CDR3 region has 17 residues. The chain has TRBV12-3 or TRBV12-4 and TRBJ1-5; tentatively, D is TRBD1 (6 bases). The sequence derives from a girl aged 10 to 17 with multiple sclerosis. Material: blood. The CDR3 nucleotides read TGTGCCAGCACTCGTCAGGTGGGGGGCTTGGGCAATCAGCCCCAGCATTTT. This sequence encodes CASTRQVGGLGNQPQHF.